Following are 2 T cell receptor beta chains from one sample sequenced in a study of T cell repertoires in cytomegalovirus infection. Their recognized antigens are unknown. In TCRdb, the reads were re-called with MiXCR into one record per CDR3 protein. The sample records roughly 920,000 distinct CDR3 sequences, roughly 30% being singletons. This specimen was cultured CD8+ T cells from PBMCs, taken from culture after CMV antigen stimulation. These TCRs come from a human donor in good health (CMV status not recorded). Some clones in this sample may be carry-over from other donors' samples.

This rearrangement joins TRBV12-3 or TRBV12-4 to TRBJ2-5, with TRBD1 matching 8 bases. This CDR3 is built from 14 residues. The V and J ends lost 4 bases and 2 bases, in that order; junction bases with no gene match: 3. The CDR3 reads CASSSQGAQETQYF. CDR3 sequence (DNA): TGTGCCAGCAGTTCCCAGGGGGCTCAAGAGACCCAGTACTTC.

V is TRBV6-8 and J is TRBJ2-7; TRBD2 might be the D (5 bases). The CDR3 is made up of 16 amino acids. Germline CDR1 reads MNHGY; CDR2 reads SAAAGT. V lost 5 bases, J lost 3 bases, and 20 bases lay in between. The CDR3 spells CASSGRIWINFYEQYF. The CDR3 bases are TGTGCCAGCAGTGGGAGAATATGGATAAACTTCTACGAGCAGTACTTC.